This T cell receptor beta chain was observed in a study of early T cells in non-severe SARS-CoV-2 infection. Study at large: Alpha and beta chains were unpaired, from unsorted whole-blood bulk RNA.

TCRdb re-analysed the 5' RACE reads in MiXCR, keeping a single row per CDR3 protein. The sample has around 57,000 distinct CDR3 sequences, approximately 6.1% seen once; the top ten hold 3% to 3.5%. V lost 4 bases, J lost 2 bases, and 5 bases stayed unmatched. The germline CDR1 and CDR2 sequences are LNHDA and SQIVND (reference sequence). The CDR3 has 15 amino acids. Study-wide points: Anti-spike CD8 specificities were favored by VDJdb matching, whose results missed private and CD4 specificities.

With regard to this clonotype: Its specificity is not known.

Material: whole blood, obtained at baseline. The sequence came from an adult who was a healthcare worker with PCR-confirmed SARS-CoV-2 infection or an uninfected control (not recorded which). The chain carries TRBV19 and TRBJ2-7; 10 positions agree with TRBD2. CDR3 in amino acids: CASSTASGGPYEQYF. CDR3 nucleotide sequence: TGTGCCAGTAGTACGGCTAGCGGGGGTCCCTACGAGCAGTACTTC. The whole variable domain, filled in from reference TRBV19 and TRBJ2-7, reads DGGITQSPKYLFRKEGQNVTLSCEQNLNHDAMYWYRQDPGQGLRLIYYSQIVNDFQKGDIAEGYSVSREKKESFPLTVTSAQKNPTAFYLCASSTASGGPYEQYFGPGTRLTVT.